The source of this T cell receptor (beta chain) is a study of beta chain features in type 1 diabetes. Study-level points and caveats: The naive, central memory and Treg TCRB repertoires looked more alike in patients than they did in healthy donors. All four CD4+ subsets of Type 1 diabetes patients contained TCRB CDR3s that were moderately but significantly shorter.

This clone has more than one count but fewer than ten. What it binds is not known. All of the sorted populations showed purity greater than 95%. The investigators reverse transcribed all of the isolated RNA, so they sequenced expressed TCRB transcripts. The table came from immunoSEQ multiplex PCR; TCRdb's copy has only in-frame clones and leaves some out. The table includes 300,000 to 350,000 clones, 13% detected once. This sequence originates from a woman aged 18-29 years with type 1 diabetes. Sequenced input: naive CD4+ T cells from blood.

The CDR3 nucleotides read TGTGCCAGCAGCTTAAGGCCAGGGTTTACGAACACTGAAGCTTTCTTT. This codes for CASSLRPGFTNTEAFF. The V gene is TRBV7-8, the J gene TRBJ1-1, with D maybe TRBD1 (5 bases). V lost 2 bases to trimming and J lost 1 base, with 14 bases between them. Germline-derived CDR1 and CDR2 are SGHVS and FQNEAQ. The length of the CDR3 is 16 residues. The full variable domain, rest sourced from reference TRBV7-8 and TRBJ1-1, is GAGVSQSPRYKVAKRGQDVALRCDPISGHVSLFWYQQALGQGPEFLTYFQNEAQLDKSGLPSDRFFAERPEGSVSTLKIQRTQQEDSAVYLCASSLRPGFTNTEAFFGQGTRLTVV.